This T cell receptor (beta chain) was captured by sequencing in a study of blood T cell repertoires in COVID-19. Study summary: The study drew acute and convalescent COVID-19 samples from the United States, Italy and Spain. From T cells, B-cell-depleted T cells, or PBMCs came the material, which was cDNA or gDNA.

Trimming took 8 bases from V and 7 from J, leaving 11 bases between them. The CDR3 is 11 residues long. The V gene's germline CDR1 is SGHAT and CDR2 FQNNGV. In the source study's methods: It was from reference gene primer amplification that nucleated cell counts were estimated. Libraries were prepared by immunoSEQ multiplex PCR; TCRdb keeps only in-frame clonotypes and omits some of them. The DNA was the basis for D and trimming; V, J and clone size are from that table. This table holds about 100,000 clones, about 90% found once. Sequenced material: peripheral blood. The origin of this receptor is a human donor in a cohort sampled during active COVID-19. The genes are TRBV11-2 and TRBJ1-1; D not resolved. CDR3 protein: CASGPHNEAFF. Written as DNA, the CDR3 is TGTGCCAGCGGGCCTCATAATGAAGCTTTCTTT.